This is a list of T cell receptor beta chains from one sample in a study of blood T cells in healthy people across ages. TCRdb re-called the 5' RACE reads through MiXCR, storing one row per CDR3 protein. The sample lists hundreds of thousands of distinct CDR3 sequences, about 43% occurring once. Sequenced input: blood. The source is a man at least 80 years old in good health. Both conserved end residues are part of each CDR3. The D gene is left open where the match is weak. Rows give clone size only sometimes, using once, few, many, or a class for an expanded clone.

. TRBJ1-2 TRBV20-1 few CSASVGDYGYTF TGCAGTGCTAGTGTAGGGGACTATGGCTACACCTTC
TRBD1 TRBJ2-7 TRBV18 . CASSPTTGQGFYEQYF TGTGCCAGTTCACCCACCACGGGACAGGGTTTCTACGAGCAGTACTTC
. TRBJ2-7 TRBV12-3/TRBV12-4 few CASSLLPGSHEQYF TGTGCCAGCAGTTTACTCCCAGGGTCCCACGAGCAGTACTTC
. TRBJ2-7 TRBV2 few CASTGQTWAYEQYF TGTGCCAGCACCGGGCAGACCTGGGCCTACGAGCAGTACTTC
TRBD1 TRBJ1-2 TRBV7-8 few CASSLDRQGNYYGYTF TGTGCCAGCAGCTTGGACAGACAGGGAAACTACTATGGCTACACCTTC
. TRBJ2-2 TRBV28 once CASSSPGTTGELFF TGTGCCAGCAGTTCCCCCGGGACCACCGGGGAGCTGTTTTTT
. TRBJ2-1 TRBV7-6 . CASSLATAANYNEQFF TGTGCCAGCAGCTTAGCGACGGCAGCGAATTACAATGAGCAGTTCTTC
TRBD2 TRBJ2-5 TRBV6-2/TRBV6-3 . CATRTSGGLETQYF TGTGCCACGAGGACTAGCGGGGGCCTAGAGACCCAGTACTTC
. TRBJ1-1 TRBV12-5 few CASGSSSGGNTEAFF TGTGCTAGTGGGAGCTCGAGCGGGGGGAACACTGAAGCTTTCTTT
. TRBJ1-6 TRBV7-2 few CASRSDRLGSYSPLHF TGTGCCAGCAGATCCGACAGGCTTGGCTCGTACTCACCCCTCCACTTT
TRBD1 TRBJ2-7 TRBV6-6 . CASSDPGTGWLYEQYF TGTGCCAGCAGTGACCCCGGGACAGGGTGGCTCTACGAGCAGTACTTC
. TRBJ2-7 TRBV20-1 . CSAKGTQSYEQYF TGCAGTGCTAAAGGGACACAATCCTACGAGCAGTACTTC
TRBD1 TRBJ1-4 TRBV6-1 . CASSGQGTYTEKLFF TGTGCCAGCAGTGGACAGGGGACTTATACTGAAAAACTGTTTTTT
TRBD2 TRBJ2-1 TRBV7-9 . CASSLGVGGRIGNEQFF TGTGCCAGCAGCTTAGGGGTGGGCGGGAGGATCGGGAATGAGCAGTTCTTC
. TRBJ2-5 TRBV11-2 . CASSQRQSQETQYF TGTGCCAGCAGCCAACGACAGTCCCAAGAGACCCAGTACTTC
TRBD2 TRBJ2-1 TRBV20-1 . CSASHPTRLASAETQFF TGCAGTGCTAGTCACCCGACCCGACTAGCATCGGCAGAGACCCAGTTCTTC
TRBD1 TRBJ2-7 TRBV15 . CATSRDYGTADEQYF TGTGCCACCAGCAGAGATTATGGGACAGCTGATGAGCAGTACTTC
. TRBJ2-2 TRBV7-2 many CASSLGYSNTGELFF TGTGCCAGCAGCTTAGGGTACAGTAACACCGGGGAGCTGTTTTTT
. TRBJ2-2 TRBV3-1 . CASSQDLATGELFF TGTGCCAGCAGCCAAGATTTGGCAACCGGGGAGCTGTTTTTT
. TRBJ1-6 TRBV7-2 . CASSLGRQRADSPLHF TGTGCCAGCAGCTTAGGGCGACAACGGGCGGACTCACCCCTCCACTTT
. TRBJ1-1 TRBV12-3/TRBV12-4 . CASRYPGSEAFF TGTGCCAGCAGGTATCCAGGGTCTGAGGCTTTCTTT
TRBD2 TRBJ2-1 TRBV10-3 many CAISESSGRFDEQFF TGTGCCATCAGTGAGAGTAGCGGGAGGTTCGATGAGCAGTTCTTC